A single sample is the source of the 3 T cell receptor beta chains below, sequenced in a study of blood T cell repertoires in COVID-19. Clones were read by immunoSEQ multiplex PCR, and TCRdb kept only the in-frame ones, dropping some. Of approximately 160,000 clones in the sample, 70% to 90% were seen once. The sample comprised peripheral blood. These receptor sequences come from a human donor in a cohort sampled during active COVID-19.

The V gene is TRBV19, the J gene TRBJ2-7; TRBD2 is a possible D gene (6 bases). This CDR3 is 14 amino acids long. Germline V lookup: CDR1 LNHDA, CDR2 SQIVND (reference sequence). Trimming took 9 bases from V and 3 from J, leaving 18 bases between them. The CDR3 DNA sequence: TGTGCCAGGGATGCCTTGGGACTTCTCTACGAGCAGTACTTC. This codes for CARDALGLLYEQYF.

A few counts support this clone. This chain connects TRBV24-1 to TRBJ2-7, with D perhaps matching TRBD2 (6 bases). Germline V gene sequence: CDR1 KGHDR, CDR2 SFDVKD. V was trimmed by 0 bases and J by 6 bases, leaving 8 bases between them. This CDR3 has 13 amino acids. The CDR3 loop reads CATSDLGTGEQYF. The CDR3 coding sequence is TGTGCCACCAGTGATTTGGGGACTGGCGAGCAGTACTTC.

This clone came up a few times. This chain joins TRBV28 and TRBJ2-2, with D possibly TRBD1 on 6 matching bases. The CDR3 runs 15 residues. V lost 3 bases, J lost 1 base, and 9 bases lay in between. Germline CDR1 reads MDHEN; CDR2 reads SYDVKM. The CDR3 is CASSLGHLNTGELFF. In DNA, the CDR3 is TGTGCCAGCAGTTTGGGACACTTGAACACCGGGGAGCTGTTTTTT.